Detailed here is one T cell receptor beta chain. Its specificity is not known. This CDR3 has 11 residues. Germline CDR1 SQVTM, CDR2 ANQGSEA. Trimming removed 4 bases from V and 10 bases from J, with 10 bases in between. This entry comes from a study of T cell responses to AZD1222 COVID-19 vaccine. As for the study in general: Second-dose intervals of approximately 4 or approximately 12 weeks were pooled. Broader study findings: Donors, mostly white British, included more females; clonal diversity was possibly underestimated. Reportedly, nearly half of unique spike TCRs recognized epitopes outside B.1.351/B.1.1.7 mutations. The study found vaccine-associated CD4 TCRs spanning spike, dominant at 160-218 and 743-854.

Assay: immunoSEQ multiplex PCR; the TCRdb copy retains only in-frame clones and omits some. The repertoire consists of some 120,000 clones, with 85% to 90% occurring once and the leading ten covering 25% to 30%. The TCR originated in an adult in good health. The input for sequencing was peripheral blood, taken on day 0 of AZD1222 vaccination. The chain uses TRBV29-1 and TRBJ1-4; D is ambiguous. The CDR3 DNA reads TGCAGCGTTGGAAGCGAGGGAAAACTGTTTTTT. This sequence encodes CSVGSEGKLFF.